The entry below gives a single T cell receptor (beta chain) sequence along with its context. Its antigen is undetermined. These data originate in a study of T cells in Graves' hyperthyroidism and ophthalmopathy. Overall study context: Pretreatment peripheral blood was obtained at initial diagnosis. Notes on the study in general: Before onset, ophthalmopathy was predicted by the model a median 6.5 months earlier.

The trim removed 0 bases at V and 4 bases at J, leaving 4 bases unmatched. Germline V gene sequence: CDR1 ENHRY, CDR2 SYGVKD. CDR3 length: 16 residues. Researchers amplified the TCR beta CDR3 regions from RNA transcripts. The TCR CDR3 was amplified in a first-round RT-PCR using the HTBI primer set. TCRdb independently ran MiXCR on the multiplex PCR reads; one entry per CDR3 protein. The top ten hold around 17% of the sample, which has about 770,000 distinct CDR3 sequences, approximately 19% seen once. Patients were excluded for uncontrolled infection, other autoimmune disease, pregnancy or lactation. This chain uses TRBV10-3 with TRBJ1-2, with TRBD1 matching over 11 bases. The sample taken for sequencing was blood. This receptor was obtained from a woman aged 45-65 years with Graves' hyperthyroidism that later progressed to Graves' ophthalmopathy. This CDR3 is CAISESGQGAGYGYTF. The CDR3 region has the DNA TGTGCCATCAGTGAGTCAGGACAGGGGGCTGGCTATGGCTACACCTTC.